This T cell receptor (beta chain) was captured in a study of Tregs in tolerant kidney transplant recipients. Findings and caveats of the study: Some patients' samples used different primers over time, so nucleotide sequences weren't comparable.

The nonmyeloablative bone marrow transplants came from related graft donors, with transient mixed chimerism. Sequencing was performed with immunoSEQ multiplex PCR; in TCRdb, only in-frame clones are kept and a portion is missing. The table for this sample gives 20,000 to 30,000 clones. V lost 4 bases, J lost 4 bases, and 9 bases lay in between. The CDR3 covers 13 residues. Germline lookup yields CDR1 SGHRS and CDR2 YFSETQ. Of note for this clone: Its antigen is not identified. The read falls 3 residues short of the CDR3 end, and the missing part is taken from the germline J gene.

The specimen comprised CD4+ T cells from blood (PBMCs), sampled 6 months after the transplant. The chain is built from TRBV5-1 and TRBJ1-3; possible D gene TRBD1, 6 bases. This receptor was identified in a human patient who received a combined kidney and bone marrow transplant. Some of the T cells might come from the graft donor. Partial CDR3 DNA: TGCGCCAGCAGCCCGGGGACAGGAAACACC. Translating it yields CASSPGTGNT. The entire CDR3 is CASSPGTGNTIYF.